This T cell receptor (beta chain) stems from a study of memory CD4+ T cells and cytomegalovirus serostatus. In the study overall: Donors were healthy Belgian adults, 8 to 10 CMV seropositive and roughly 25 seronegative. Study-wide results and limits: Median bootstrapped AUC for CMV status was about 0.94 originally, approximately 0.93 US-trained. Of roughly 180 reported CMV TCRbeta sequences, 65 to 85 were found in memory CD4+ repertoires.

The sort gate was single viable CD3+CD4+CD8-CD45RO+ cells for memory CD4+ T cells. Sequenced by immunoSEQ multiplex PCR; TCRdb stores in-frame clones only, minus some. The sample lists about 54,000 clones, over 70% seen once, with roughly 3% in the top ten. The germline V gene encodes CDR1 MNHEY and CDR2 SMNVEV (reference sequence). V lost 5 bases and J lost 1; bases outside the gene matches: 13. The CDR3 spans 17 residues. This clone came up a few times. Its specificity is unknown. The receptor was isolated from an adult in good health and CMV-seropositive. The sample was memory CD4+ T cells from blood. The chain joins TRBV27 to TRBJ1-2; TRBD1 agrees at 7 bases. CDR3 DNA sequence: TGTGCCAGCAGTCCCACCACGACAGGGCCACTTAACTATGGCTACACCTTC. Translation gives CASSPTTTGPLNYGYTF.